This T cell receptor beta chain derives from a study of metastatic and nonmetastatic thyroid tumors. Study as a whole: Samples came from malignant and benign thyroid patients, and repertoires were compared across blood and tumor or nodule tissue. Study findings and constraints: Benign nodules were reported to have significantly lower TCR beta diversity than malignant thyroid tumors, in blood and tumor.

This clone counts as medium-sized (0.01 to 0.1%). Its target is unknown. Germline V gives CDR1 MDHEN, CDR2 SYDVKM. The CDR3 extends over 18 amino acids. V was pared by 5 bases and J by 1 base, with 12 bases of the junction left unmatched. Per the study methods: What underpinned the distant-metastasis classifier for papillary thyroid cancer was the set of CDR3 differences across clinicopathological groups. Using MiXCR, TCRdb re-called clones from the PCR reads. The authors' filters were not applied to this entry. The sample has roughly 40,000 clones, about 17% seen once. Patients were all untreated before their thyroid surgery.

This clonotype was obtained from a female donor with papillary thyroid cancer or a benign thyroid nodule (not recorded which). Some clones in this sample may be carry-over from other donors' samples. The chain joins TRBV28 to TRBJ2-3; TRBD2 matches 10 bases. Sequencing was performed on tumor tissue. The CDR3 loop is CASSHLAGESVRTDTQYF. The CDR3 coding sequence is TGTGCCAGCAGTCATCTAGCGGGAGAAAGCGTTCGCACAGATACGCAGTATTTT.